This TCR beta chain appears in the sequencing data of a study of blood T cell repertoires in COVID-19. Across the whole study: From T cells, B-cell-depleted T cells, or PBMCs came the material, which was cDNA or gDNA.

Using immunoSEQ multiplex PCR, the repertoire was profiled, and TCRdb retains in-frame clones only, with some absent. The sample lists 25,000 to 35,000 clones, approximately 86% seen once, with about 1.8% in the top ten. This sequence originates from an elderly man with active or convalescent COVID-19. Sequencing was performed on peripheral blood.

The chain's CDR3 is CASSQSLSGAPGPDTQYF. Written as DNA, the CDR3 is TGTGCCAGCAGCCAAAGTTTGTCGGGAGCCCCCGGTCCAGATACGCAGTATTTT. The rearrangement joins TRBV3-1 (or the pseudogene TRBV3-2) to TRBJ2-3; a weak D match, TRBD2 (6 bases). Trimming left V 2 bases short and J 4 bases short, with 22 bases between. This CDR3 has 18 residues. Germline lookup yields CDR1 LGHDT and CDR2 YNNKEL (reference sequence).